These T cell receptor beta chains were read from a single sample in a study of response to subunit inactivated influenza vaccine. Via MiXCR, TCRdb re-called the RT-PCR reads, giving one row per CDR3 protein. The sample comprises fewer than 600,000 distinct CDR3 sequences, less than 7.5% of which are singletons, and about 12% rests with the top ten. The starting material was PBMCs from blood, obtained around 25 months after vaccination. The receptors stem from a man between 45 and 75 years old who received an inactivated influenza vaccine. Each CDR3 is given with its conserved first and last residue. A D gene is named only where the DNA matches it firmly. Size is omitted from some rows. Given values are once, few, many or a class for expanded clones.

clone size | J gene | D gene | V gene | CDR3 protein | CDR3 DNA
few | TRBJ2-2 | TRBD2 | TRBV9 | CASCPGGGTGELFF | TGTGCCAGCTGCCCCGGGGGGGGCACCGGGGAGCTGTTTTTT
few | TRBJ2-5 | . | TRBV4-3 | CASSQDSTVQETQYF | TGCGCCAGCAGCCAAGATAGCACCGTTCAAGAGACCCAGTACTTC
. | TRBJ2-2 | TRBD1 | TRBV5-6 | CASSGGTGLTGELFF | TGTGCCAGCAGCGGCGGGACAGGGTTAACCGGGGAGCTGTTTTTT
. | TRBJ2-1 | . | TRBV2 | CASSVLFNEDEQFF | TGTGCCAGCAGTGTCTTATTCAACGAAGATGAGCAGTTCTTC
many | TRBJ1-1 | . | TRBV6-2/TRBV6-3 | CASSYEGAYTEAFF | TGTGCCAGCAGTTATGAAGGGGCGTACACTGAAGCTTTCTTT
many | TRBJ2-7 | . | TRBV5-1 | CASSLIVGQYEQYF | TGCGCCAGCAGCTTGATTGTCGGACAATACGAGCAGTACTTC
few | TRBJ1-1 | TRBD1 | TRBV5-4 | CASSPGTGSRSTEAFF | TGTGCCAGCAGCCCGGGGACAGGGAGTCGCAGCACTGAAGCTTTCTTT
many | TRBJ2-7 | TRBD2 | TRBV7-9 | CASSLNSGESSYEQYF | TGTGCCAGCAGCTTGAATAGCGGGGAGAGCTCCTACGAGCAGTACTTC
many | TRBJ2-6 | . | TRBV6-1 | CASIPSLSGANVLTF | TGTGCCAGCATACCCTCGCTCTCTGGGGCCAACGTCCTGACTTTC
. | TRBJ2-1 | TRBD2 | TRBV29-1 | CSGLAGVYNEQFF | TGCAGCGGTTTAGCGGGAGTGTACAATGAGCAGTTCTTC
many | TRBJ1-5 | . | TRBV5-1 | CASSLYGGQYSNQPQHF | TGCGCCAGCAGCTTGTATGGGGGGCAGTATAGCAATCAGCCCCAGCATTTT
few | TRBJ2-2 | . | TRBV20-1 | CSALDYIGGELFF | TGCAGTGCTTTAGACTACATTGGCGGGGAGCTGTTTTTT
. | TRBJ2-1 | . | TRBV5-1 | CASSRQNDDEQFF | TGCGCCAGCAGCCGTCAAAACGACGATGAGCAGTTCTTC
few | TRBJ2-3 | . | TRBV12-3/TRBV12-4 | CASSSYFDTQYF | TGTGCCAGCAGTTCTTACTTTGATACGCAGTATTTT
many | TRBJ1-1 | . | TRBV4-1 | CASSQAGAGMNTEAFF | TGCGCCAGCAGCCAAGCCGGGGCGGGGATGAACACTGAAGCTTTCTTT
. | TRBJ2-7 | TRBD2 | TRBV7-2 | CASSPTSGGIPPYEQYF | TGTGCCAGCAGCCCAACTAGCGGGGGGATCCCACCCTACGAGCAGTACTTC
. | TRBJ2-3 | . | TRBV27 | CASSFSSWGVGEGTDTQYF | TGTGCCAGCAGTTTTTCTAGCTGGGGGGTCGGGGAAGGCACAGATACGCAGTATTTT
. | TRBJ2-4 | . | TRBV5-8 | CASSLSRVAKNIQYF | TGTGCCAGCAGCTTGTCTCGGGTAGCCAAAAACATTCAGTACTTC
. | TRBJ2-4 | . | TRBV29-1 | CSGFLRNIQYF | TGCAGCGGGTTCCTCCGAAACATTCAGTACTTC
few | TRBJ2-7 | TRBD1 | TRBV3-1 | CASSQGQGKSYEQYF | TGTGCCAGCAGCCAGGGACAGGGGAAATCCTACGAGCAGTACTTC
. | TRBJ2-3 | TRBD2 | TRBV15 | CATSRVSGGNTDTQYF | TGTGCCACCAGCAGAGTTAGCGGGGGGAACACAGATACGCAGTATTTT
few | TRBJ2-5 | TRBD2 | TRBV28 | CASSRLAGETQYF | TGTGCCAGCAGTAGACTAGCGGGAGAGACCCAGTACTTC
few | TRBJ2-3 | TRBD1 | TRBV5-6 | CASSLGQGRSTDTQYF | TGTGCCAGCAGCTTGGGACAGGGGAGATCCACAGATACGCAGTATTTT
few | TRBJ2-1 | TRBD1 | TRBV24-1 | CATSGIGQGGNEQFF | TGTGCCACCAGTGGGATAGGACAGGGTGGTAATGAGCAGTTCTTC
many | TRBJ2-3 | . | TRBV7-2 | CASSLLGSVSTDTQYF | TGTGCCAGCAGCTTACTAGGGTCGGTCAGCACAGATACGCAGTATTTT
many | TRBJ2-5 | . | TRBV5-1 | CASSFHQGSEYF | TGCGCCAGCAGCTTTCACCAAGGGAGTGAGTACTTC
. | TRBJ1-1 | . | TRBV12-3/TRBV12-4 | CASSLSPGLMNTEAFF | TGTGCCAGCAGTTTAAGTCCAGGCCTGATGAACACTGAAGCTTTCTTT
. | TRBJ1-1 | . | TRBV5-6 | CASSLENLITEAFF | TGTGCCAGCAGCTTGGAGAACCTAATCACTGAAGCTTTCTTT
. | TRBJ2-5 | . | TRBV7-9 | CASSQGWSETQYF | TGTGCCAGCAGCCAGGGGTGGTCAGAGACCCAGTACTTC
many | TRBJ1-5 | . | TRBV4-2 | CASSQAGAGQPQHF | TGTGCCAGCAGCCAGGCAGGGGCGGGTCAGCCCCAGCATTTT
. | TRBJ2-1 | TRBD2 | TRBV19 | CASSTETSGRATEQFF | TGTGCCAGTAGTACCGAGACTAGCGGGAGGGCGACTGAGCAGTTCTTC
. | TRBJ2-2 | . | TRBV20-1 | CSARDPRLYTGELFF | TGCAGTGCTAGAGATCCGCGGCTATACACCGGGGAGCTGTTTTTT
. | TRBJ2-7 | . | TRBV3-1 | CASSPFGREQYF | TGTGCCAGCAGCCCATTTGGCCGGGAGCAGTACTTC
. | TRBJ2-1 | TRBD2 | TRBV20-1 | CSASAVAGGFYNEQFF | TGCAGTGCTTCCGCGGTGGCGGGAGGCTTCTACAATGAGCAGTTCTTC
many | TRBJ2-1 | TRBD2 | TRBV6-5 | CASSFTSEGYNEQFF | TGTGCCAGCAGCTTTACTAGCGAAGGGTACAATGAGCAGTTCTTC